This T cell receptor beta chain was documented in a study of glioma-infiltrating T cells. Using RNA template, CDR3s of TCR alpha and beta were amplified with iRepertoire arm-PCR. MiXCR, run by TCRdb on the multiplex PCR reads, gives a single entry per CDR3 protein. Of about 140,000 distinct CDR3 sequences listed, roughly two fifths were seen once; the top ten hold over 15%. This CDR3 is 12 amino acids long. The V end was cut by 3 bases, the J end by 2 bases, with 4 bases between. In germline, CDR1 is SGDLS, CDR2 YYNGEE. Sequencing used glioma tissue, nonneoplastic brain tissue, or PBMCs (not recorded which). This clonotype was obtained from a human donor with low-grade glioma or glioblastoma, undergoing nonglioma brain surgery, or in good health (not recorded which). This sequence joins TRBV9 and TRBJ2-3, with unresolved D. The CDR3 nucleotides read TGTGCCAGCAGCGAGCTCACAGATACGCAGTATTTT. Translating it yields CASSELTDTQYF.